This T cell receptor (beta chain) derives from a study of molecular identifiers for immune sequencing clone quantification. Each CDR3 protein gets one entry after TCRdb re-called the PCR reads with MiXCR. The sample has about 510,000 distinct CDR3 sequences, roughly 25% seen once; the top ten hold about 0.75%. This clonotype showed up just a few times. V trimming: 2 bases; J trimming: 3 bases; junction bases outside the gene matches: 2. Germline V gene lookup returns CDR1 MDHEN and CDR2 SYDVKM. The CDR3 sequence is 14 residues long. Sorted naive CD8 T cells were those defined as CD8+CD4-CCR7+CD45RA+. Material: naive CD8+ T cells from blood, with Jurkat cell RNA spiked in. Subset meaning: FACS-sorted CD8+CD4-CCR7+CD45RA+ naive T cells. The clonotype originates from a human donor in good health. Some libraries in this study had Jurkat cell RNA spiked in. The rearrangement links TRBV28 to TRBJ2-7; 9 bases match TRBD1. The CDR3 loop reads CASSLMTGGYEQYF. CDR3 DNA sequence: TGTGCCAGCAGTTTAATGACAGGGGGCTACGAGCAGTACTTC.